Listed below are T cell receptor beta chains from one sample, sequenced in a study of beta chain features in type 1 diabetes. The method was immunoSEQ multiplex PCR; TCRdb's version includes in-frame clones alone and lacks a portion of them. In the table there are 140,000 to 150,000 clones, about 13% of which are singletons. The sample consisted of central memory CD4+ T cells from blood. These receptors were taken from a man between 18 and 35 years old with type 1 diabetes. The CDR3 runs from the conserved cysteine through the conserved F or W. A D gene is named only where the DNA matches it firmly. The size entry is marked missing in some rows and otherwise reads once, few, many or a size class.

DNA	CDR3	D	V	J	size	length
TGCAGCGTTGTTCCGCCAGGACCCACGGGAGGCTACACCTTC	CSVVPPGPTGGYTF	-	TRBV29-1	TRBJ1-2	-	14
TGTGCCAGCAGCCTACCGGGACATCAGAACACTGAAGCTTTCTTT	CASSLPGHQNTEAFF	-	TRBV6-6	TRBJ1-1	-	15
TGTGCCAGCAGCGCCCCATCAGAAAACATTCAGTACTTC	CASSAPSENIQYF	-	TRBV9	TRBJ2-4	few	13
TGCGCCAGTCATGCGCTGGGGGGTACCGGGCCCACAGATACGCAGTATTTT	CASHALGGTGPTDTQYF	-	TRBV5-1	TRBJ2-3	-	17
TGTGCCAGCTCACCACCAAGCAGGGGCGATCAGCCCCAGCATTTT	CASSPPSRGDQPQHF	-	TRBV18	TRBJ1-5	-	15
TGTGCCAGCAGTCCCGGGGGGCAGGGTGAAAAACTGTTTTTT	CASSPGGQGEKLFF	-	TRBV9	TRBJ1-4	-	14
TGTGCCAGCAGCCTGAGCGGTAACTCCTACGAGCAGTACTTC	CASSLSGNSYEQYF	-	TRBV11-2	TRBJ2-7	-	14
TGTGCCAGCAGCTTGAGGCTAGCGGGGGACCAAGAGACCCAGTACTTC	CASSLRLAGDQETQYF	TRBD2	TRBV5-4	TRBJ2-5	few	16
TGTGCCAGCAGCTTTCGGACAGGATCCTACAATGAGCAGTTCTTC	CASSFRTGSYNEQFF	TRBD1	TRBV7-9	TRBJ2-1	many	15
TGTGCCAGCAGCTTAGACCGCCAGCGCACAGATACGCAGTATTTT	CASSLDRQRTDTQYF	-	TRBV11-2	TRBJ2-3	-	15
TGTGCCTGGAGTAAGGGAGGGCTATACAATGAGCAGTTCTTC	CAWSKGGLYNEQFF	TRBD2	TRBV30	TRBJ2-1	few	14
TGTGCCAGCAGCTTAGGAAGCGGTGCGGCGGGTTACGAGCAGTACTTC	CASSLGSGAAGYEQYF	-	TRBV7-9	TRBJ2-7	many	16
TGTGCCTGGAGCGGGACCACAGATACGCAGTATTTT	CAWSGTTDTQYF	-	TRBV30	TRBJ2-3	-	12
TGTGCCAGTACCCTCAGGGGCAGCAGGTACGAGCAGTACTTC	CASTLRGSRYEQYF	-	TRBV13	TRBJ2-7	many	14
TGTGCCTGGGAGAGATCCTACGAGCAGTACTTC	CAWERSYEQYF	-	TRBV30	TRBJ2-7	-	11
TGTGCCAGCTCACCAGGGACCCGGGAGACCCAGTACTTC	CASSPGTRETQYF	-	TRBV18	TRBJ2-5	few	13
TGTGCCAGCAGCTTGGCAGAGTCCAAAAACATTCAGTACTTC	CASSLAESKNIQYF	-	TRBV5-4	TRBJ2-4	-	14
TGTGCCAGCTCCCCGAGGGAGGTTTGGACTGAAGCTTTCTTT	CASSPREVWTEAFF	-	TRBV18	TRBJ1-1	few	14
TGTGCCAGCAGTGAGGGGACAACGGAGACCCAGTACTTC	CASSEGTTETQYF	-	TRBV6-1	TRBJ2-5	-	13
TGTGCCAGCTCACCGGGACAGGGAGGCACTGAAGCTTTCTTT	CASSPGQGGTEAFF	TRBD1	TRBV18	TRBJ1-1	-	14
TGTGCCAGCAGCCAGGCCCCGGGACAGGGGAACATTCAGTACTTC	CASSQAPGQGNIQYF	TRBD1	TRBV4-2	TRBJ2-4	few	15
TGTGCCAGTAGTATGGAAGGCGGGGCCTCGGGAGAGACCCAGTACTTC	CASSMEGGASGETQYF	-	TRBV19	TRBJ2-5	many	16
TGTGCCAGCAGCGTAGTTGGCAGGGGGCGTACCGGGGAGCTGTTTTTT	CASSVVGRGRTGELFF	TRBD1	TRBV9	TRBJ2-2	few	16
TGTGCCAGCAGCGGACCCCAGTATGAAGCTTTCTTT	CASSGPQYEAFF	-	TRBV9	TRBJ1-1	few	12
TGTGCCAGCAGTTTATCACAGGAGGGCAATCAGCCCCAGCATTTT	CASSLSQEGNQPQHF	-	TRBV28	TRBJ1-5	-	15
TGTGCCAGCAGTTTCCCCGTGGTCAAAAACATTCAGTACTTC	CASSFPVVKNIQYF	-	TRBV28	TRBJ2-4	few	14
TGCAGCGATATACGAGGGGGGTCGGGGGATACGCAGTATTTT	CSDIRGGSGDTQYF	-	TRBV29-1	TRBJ2-3	-	14
TGTGCCTGGAGTGCAACAGGAGGAAGGAGCAATCAGCCCCAGCATTTT	CAWSATGGRSNQPQHF	-	TRBV30	TRBJ1-5	-	16
TGTGCCAGCCGAGTAGCGGCCTCCTACGAGCAGTACTTC	CASRVAASYEQYF	-	TRBV7-2	TRBJ2-7	many	13
TGCGCCAGCAGCCCAACAGGGTCGGGCACTGAAGCTTTCTTT	CASSPTGSGTEAFF	-	TRBV5-1	TRBJ1-1	few	14
TGTGCCAGCAGCCTCTATTGGGGAGGCCTTGGAAACACCATATATTTT	CASSLYWGGLGNTIYF	-	TRBV9	TRBJ1-3	-	16
TGTGCCAGCAGCGCAAGACAGGGGAACACCGGGGAGCTGTTTTTT	CASSARQGNTGELFF	TRBD1	TRBV9	TRBJ2-2	-	15
TGTGCCACCAGCAGAGACTCGAACACTGAAGCTTTCTTT	CATSRDSNTEAFF	-	TRBV15	TRBJ1-1	-	13
TGCGCCAGCAGCCCGGGACAGCATAATGAAAAACTGTTTTTT	CASSPGQHNEKLFF	TRBD1	TRBV5-1	TRBJ1-4	few	14
TGTGCCAGCAGTTTGACGCGGCCGGACAGGCGTGAGGAGCAGTACTTC	CASSLTRPDRREEQYF	TRBD1	TRBV27	TRBJ2-7	-	16
TGTGCCAGCACCTACAGGGTGAACACTGAAGCTTTCTTT	CASTYRVNTEAFF	-	TRBV7-3	TRBJ1-1	few	13
TGTGCCAGCAGCCCCCGTGGGACTGAAGCTTTCTTT	CASSPRGTEAFF	-	TRBV7-8	TRBJ1-1	-	12
TGTGCCAGTAGTTTGGGATTTAACACTGAAGCTTTCTTT	CASSLGFNTEAFF	-	TRBV19	TRBJ1-1	few	13
TGTGCCAGCAGCAATGGGTACAATGAGCAGTTCTTC	CASSNGYNEQFF	-	TRBV13	TRBJ2-1	many	12
TGTGCCAGCAGCCCAATAGGGGGTCCCTCTTCCCGTGTAAAGACCCAGTACTTC	CASSPIGGPSSRVKTQYF	-	TRBV7-9	TRBJ2-5	-	18
TGTGCCAGCAGCGCCGGACTTGCTGACTCCTACGAGCAGTACTTC	CASSAGLADSYEQYF	-	TRBV9	TRBJ2-7	-	15
TGTGCCAGCTCAACCGGGACTAGCGGCGGCGGGGGGAATGAGCAGTTCTTC	CASSTGTSGGGGNEQFF	TRBD2	TRBV18	TRBJ2-1	-	17
TGCAGTGCTAGACCCCCGGTCGAGCAGTACTTC	CSARPPVEQYF	-	TRBV20-1	TRBJ2-7	-	11
TGTGCCAGCAGCTTAGGAACAGGAGCATCCTACAATGAGCAGTTCTTC	CASSLGTGASYNEQFF	-	TRBV11-2	TRBJ2-1	few	16
TGTGCCAGCAGCCTCTCAACAGGGAACACTGAAGCTTTCTTT	CASSLSTGNTEAFF	-	TRBV7-8	TRBJ1-1	-	14
TGTGCCAGCAGCAACACAGATACGCAGTATTTT	CASSNTDTQYF	-	TRBV7-9	TRBJ2-3	many	11
TGTGCCAGTTTAGACGAGGGACAGGGACTCTACGAGCAGTACTTC	CASLDEGQGLYEQYF	TRBD1	TRBV28	TRBJ2-7	-	15
TGTGCCAGCTCACCACCGTCGGGGGGGAGAGAGACCCAGTACTTC	CASSPPSGGRETQYF	TRBD2	TRBV18	TRBJ2-5	few	15
TGTGCCAGCAGTGAATATGACAGGGGATTTAGCACAGATACGCAGTATTTT	CASSEYDRGFSTDTQYF	TRBD1	TRBV25-1	TRBJ2-3	-	17
TGTGCCAGCAGTTCCAGGGGACCCTTCCAAGAGACCCAGTACTTC	CASSSRGPFQETQYF	-	TRBV28	TRBJ2-5	-	15
TGTGCCACCAGCAGAAAGGGTAACACCGGGGAGCTGTTTTTT	CATSRKGNTGELFF	-	TRBV15	TRBJ2-2	few	14
TGTGCCTGGGAGGGTTACAATGAGCAGTTCTTC	CAWEGYNEQFF	-	TRBV30	TRBJ2-1	-	11
TGTGCCAGCAGTTTTGGTAGCACAGATACGCAGTATTTT	CASSFGSTDTQYF	-	TRBV28	TRBJ2-3	few	13
TGTGCCAGCAGTCCCGCGCAGTTCTTC	CASSPAQFF	-	TRBV2	TRBJ2-1	few	9
TGTGCCAGCAGACCACAGGGGTACTACAATGAGCAGTTCTTC	CASRPQGYYNEQFF	TRBD1	TRBV2	TRBJ2-1	few	14
TGTGCCAGTAGTTGGGCAGCTTCGAACACTGAAGCTTTCTTT	CASSWAASNTEAFF	-	TRBV19	TRBJ1-1	many	14
TGTGCCAGCAGCGGTCTTCCAGGGGGCCCCCAAGAGACCCAGTACTTC	CASSGLPGGPQETQYF	TRBD1	TRBV9	TRBJ2-5	-	16
TGTGCCAGCACCCCGAGACTAGCGGGGAGTCCCGGGGAGCTGTTTTTT	CASTPRLAGSPGELFF	TRBD2	TRBV7-3	TRBJ2-2	-	16